A single sample is the source of the 19 T cell receptor beta chains below, sequenced in a study of T-cell reconstitution after alpha-beta-depleted transplantation in children. The TCRbeta library was prepared with unique molecular identifiers. Via MiXCR, TCRdb re-called the PCR reads, giving one row per CDR3 protein. Of under 850,000 distinct CDR3 sequences listed, around 12% are singletons. The sequenced sample was PBMCs, obtained before TCRalphabeta/CD19-depleted stem cell transplant. These receptors originate from a girl aged 2 to 10 with congenital amegakaryocytic thrombocytopenia, due to receive a stem cell transplant.

V gene TRBV20-1 combines with J gene TRBJ2-2; D ambiguous. Germline V CDR1 and CDR2: DFQATT, SNEGSKA (reference sequence). This CDR3 has 12 amino acids. V was trimmed by 3 bases and J by 5 bases, leaving 7 bases between them. The CDR3 region has the DNA TGCAGTGCTAGTGGGTGGACCGGGGAGCTGTTTTTT. Translated, it gives CSASGWTGELFF.

This clonotype was counted a few times. DNA of the CDR3: TGTGCCTCACTTGTAGCGGGAGTCACAGATACGCAGTATTTT. This codes for CASLVAGVTDTQYF. The chain couples TRBV7-9 to TRBJ2-3, with 9 bases lining up with TRBD2. Germline loops: CDR1 SEHNR, CDR2 FQNEAQ (reference sequence). CDR3 length equals 14 residues. With 11 bases clipped from V and 2 bases from J, the junction kept 8 bases outside the gene matches.

This clonotype was recorded many times. CDR3 nucleotide sequence: TGCGCCAGCAGCTTGAGCGATCCACCGAGGAATGAGCAGTTCTTC. It codes for CASSLSDPPRNEQFF. This chain uses TRBV5-1 with TRBJ2-1; D uncertain. Germline V gene data show CDR1 as SGHRS and CDR2 as YFSETQ. Trimming removed 1 base at V and 7 bases at J, with 15 bases between. The CDR3 has 15 amino acids.

This clonotype showed up many times. The V and J genes are TRBV27 and TRBJ1-6; a possible D gene is TRBD1 (6 bases). The V end lost 3 bases, the J end lost 5 bases, and 29 bases lay between the germline ends. CDR1 MNHEY and CDR2 SMNVEV come from the germline V gene (reference sequence). CDR3 size: 21 residues. CDR3 coding DNA: TGTGCCAGCAGTTTTGTCCTCGGGACAAGACGTCGGACCCTAAATAATTCACCCCTCCACTTT. Protein sequence: CASSFVLGTRRRTLNNSPLHF.

This clonotype was seen a few times. V gene TRBV20-1 combines with J gene TRBJ1-2; 8 bases are shared with TRBD1. The CDR3 runs 15 residues. The V segment lost 4 bases and the J segment 2 bases; nucleotides outside the gene matches: 9. Germline-derived CDR1 and CDR2 are DFQATT and SNEGSKA (reference sequence). The CDR3 region is CSATTPGGTNYGYTF. CDR3 coding DNA: TGCAGTGCTACCACTCCAGGGGGCACCAACTATGGCTACACCTTC.

This clonotype was counted only a few times. CDR3 in amino acids: CASSLAREGPFFEQFF. In DNA form, the CDR3 reads TGTGCCAGCAGCTTAGCACGGGAGGGCCCGTTCTTTGAGCAGTTCTTC. V and J are TRBV7-9 and TRBJ2-1; 8 nucleotides align to TRBD2. Trimming removed 0 bases from V and 9 bases from J; junction bases left unmatched: 10. The CDR3 covers 16 residues. CDR1 is SEHNR, CDR2 FQNEAQ, per germline (reference sequence).

This clonotype was counted at least ten times. The gene calls are TRBV29-1 and TRBJ2-3, with TRBD2 matching 13 bases. J lost 2 bases, V lost 6 bases, and 5 bases had no gene match. The CDR3 consists of 15 residues. CDR1 and CDR2 (germline): SQVTM, ANQGSEA. The CDR3 nucleotides read TGCAGCGTGGAGGGACTAGCGGGGCCCACAGATACGCAGTATTTT. Amino acid sequence: CSVEGLAGPTDTQYF.

This clonotype came up many times. This chain links TRBV12-3 or TRBV12-4 with TRBJ2-7; possible D gene TRBD2, 6 bases. Trimming removed 7 bases from V and 1 base from J, with 11 bases in between. The CDR3 extends over 13 amino acids. CDR3 residues: CASTKAGSYEQYF. The CDR3 coding sequence is TGTGCCAGCACCAAAGCGGGTTCCTACGAGCAGTACTTC.

The V call is TRBV12-3 or TRBV12-4, the J call TRBJ2-6, with 7 nucleotides matching TRBD2. This CDR3 has 17 amino acids. The trim removed 4 bases at V and 0 bases at J, leaving 6 bases unmatched. In DNA, the CDR3 is TGTGCCAGCAGTTACCCTCGGGGGGACTCTGGGGCCAACGTCCTGACTTTC. Translating gives CASSYPRGDSGANVLTF.

This clonotype was found many times. This could be a read error, since a much larger clone is one nucleotide away. This sequence joins TRBV11-2 and TRBJ2-3, with D uncertain. CDR1 SGHAT and CDR2 FQNNGV come from the germline V gene. The length of the CDR3 is 11 residues. V lost 6 bases to trimming and J lost 2 bases, with 3 bases between them. CDR3 sequence reads: CASRFTDTQYF. The CDR3 nucleotides are TGTGCCAGCAGGTTCACAGATACGCAGTATTTT.

V usage is TRBV6-1 and J usage is TRBJ1-1; D unresolved. This CDR3 contains 14 residues. Germline assignment: CDR1 MNHNS and CDR2 SASEGT. V was clipped by 6 bases and J by 1 base, with 12 bases between them. The chain's CDR3 is CASRRQRKNTEAFF. CDR3 in DNA: TGTGCCAGCAGACGTCAAAGAAAGAACACTGAAGCTTTCTTT.

The chain has TRBV15 and TRBJ2-7; D not resolved. Germline-derived CDR1 and CDR2 are LNHNV and YYDKDF (reference sequence). Trimming removed 5 bases at V and 0 bases at J, with 11 bases between. The CDR3 sequence is 14 residues long. CDR3 amino acids: CATSEGRNSYEQYF. CDR3 in DNA: TGTGCCACCAGCGAAGGACGAAACTCCTACGAGCAGTACTTC.

The chain joins TRBV5-1 to TRBJ2-1; D may be TRBD2 (5 bases). Deletions cut 1 base from V and 7 bases from J, with 18 bases between. CDR1 and CDR2 (germline): SGHRS, YFSETQ. CDR3 length: 16 amino acids. DNA for the CDR3: TGCGCCAGCAGCTTGCTTTCCTCGGGATTAGCAAATGAGCAGTTCTTC. This translates into CASSLLSSGLANEQFF.

This clonotype has at least ten counts. The chain couples TRBV2 to TRBJ1-6; 11 bases fit TRBD1. The CDR3 consists of 13 residues. The germline V gene encodes CDR1 SNHLY and CDR2 FYNNEI. V shed 11 bases and J 6 bases; nucleotides not matched to a gene: 3. The CDR3 DNA reads as TGTGCCTTCGGGACAGGGGGTAATTCACCCCTCCACTTT. Protein sequence: CAFGTGGNSPLHF.

J is TRBJ2-5 and V is TRBV5-1, with TRBD2 matching over 10 bases. Germline lookup yields CDR1 SGHRS and CDR2 YFSETQ. With V trimmed by 1 base and J by 1 base, 4 bases remained unmatched. CDR3 length: 16 amino acids. In nucleotides, the CDR3 is TGCGCCAGCAGCTTGCAGCCTAGCGGGAGCCAAGAGACCCAGTACTTC. Its protein product is CASSLQPSGSQETQYF.

This clonotype showed up many times. CDR3 bases: TGCGCCAGCAGCTTGCAGGACCAAGAGACCCAGTACTTC. This translates into CASSLQDQETQYF. The chain has TRBV5-1 and TRBJ2-5, with unresolved D. The CDR3 runs to 13 residues. Germline loops: CDR1 SGHRS, CDR2 YFSETQ. The ends were cut back, 1 base at V and 0 bases at J, with 4 bases in the middle.

This chain joins TRBV7-8 and TRBJ1-6; D ambiguous. This CDR3 has 14 residues. Germline V gene sequence: CDR1 SGHVS, CDR2 FQNEAQ. The germline V and J ends were trimmed by 5 bases and 0 bases, with 5 bases remaining between them. The CDR3 reads CASSGGSYNSPLHF. CDR3 nucleotides: TGTGCCAGCAGCGGAGGCTCCTATAATTCACCCCTCCACTTT. Variable domain in full (rest from reference TRBV7-8 and TRBJ1-6): GAGVSQSPRYKVAKRGQDVALRCDPISGHVSLFWYQQALGQGPEFLTYFQNEAQLDKSGLPSDRFFAERPEGSVSTLKIQRTQQEDSAVYLCASSGGSYNSPLHFGNGTRLTVT.

This clonotype was recorded many times. The chain uses TRBV10-2 and TRBJ2-3, with TRBD2 matching over 8 bases. V gave up 2 bases and J gave up 6 bases; unmatched junction bases: 16. Germline-derived CDR1 and CDR2 are WSHSY and SAAADI. The CDR3 spans 18 residues. This chain's CDR3 is CASSEPTELAVNSDTQYF. The CDR3 bases are TGCGCCAGCAGTGAGCCAACCGAACTAGCGGTGAATTCGGATACGCAGTATTTT.

This clonotype occurred many times. The genes are TRBV20-1 and TRBJ2-1, with 7 bases lining up with TRBD2. This CDR3 is built from 14 residues. Germline CDR1 and CDR2: DFQATT and SNEGSKA (reference sequence). J gave up 0 bases and V 1 base, and 0 bases lay outside the gene matches. CDR3 in DNA: TGCAGTGCTAGAGGCGGGGGCTCCTACAATGAGCAGTTCTTC. Its translation: CSARGGGSYNEQFF.